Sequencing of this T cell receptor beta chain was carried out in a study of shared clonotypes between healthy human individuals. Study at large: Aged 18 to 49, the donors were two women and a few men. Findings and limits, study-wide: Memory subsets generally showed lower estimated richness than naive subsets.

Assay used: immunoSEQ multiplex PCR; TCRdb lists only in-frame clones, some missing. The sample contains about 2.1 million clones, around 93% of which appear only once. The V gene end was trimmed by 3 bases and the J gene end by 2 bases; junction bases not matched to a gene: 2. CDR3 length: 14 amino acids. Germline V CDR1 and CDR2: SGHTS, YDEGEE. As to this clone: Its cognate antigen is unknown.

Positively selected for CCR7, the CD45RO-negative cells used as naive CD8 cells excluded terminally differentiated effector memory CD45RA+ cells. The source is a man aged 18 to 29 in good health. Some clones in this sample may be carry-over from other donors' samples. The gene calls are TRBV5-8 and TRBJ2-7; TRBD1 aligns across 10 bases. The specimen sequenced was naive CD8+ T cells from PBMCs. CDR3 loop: CASSSGQGPYEQYF. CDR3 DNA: TGTGCCAGCAGCTCGGGACAGGGGCCCTACGAGCAGTACTTC.